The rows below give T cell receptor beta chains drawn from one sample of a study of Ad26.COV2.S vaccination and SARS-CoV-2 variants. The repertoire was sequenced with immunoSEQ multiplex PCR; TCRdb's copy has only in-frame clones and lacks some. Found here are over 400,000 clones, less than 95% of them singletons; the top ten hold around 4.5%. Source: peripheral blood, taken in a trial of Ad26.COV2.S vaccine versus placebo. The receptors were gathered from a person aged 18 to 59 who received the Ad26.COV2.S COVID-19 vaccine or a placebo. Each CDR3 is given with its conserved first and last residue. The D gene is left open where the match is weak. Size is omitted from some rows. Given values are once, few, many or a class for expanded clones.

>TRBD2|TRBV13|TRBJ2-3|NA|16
CASSLAGRAGADTQYF
TGTGCCAGCAGCTTAGCAGGGAGGGCCGGGGCAGATACGCAGTATTTT
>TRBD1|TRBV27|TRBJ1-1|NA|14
CASSLKQGATEAFF
TGTGCCAGCAGTTTAAAGCAGGGGGCTACTGAAGCTTTCTTT
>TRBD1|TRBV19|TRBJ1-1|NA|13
CASSQTGGREAFF
TGTGCCAGTAGCCAGACAGGGGGGCGAGAAGCTTTCTTT
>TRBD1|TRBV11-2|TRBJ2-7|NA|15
CASSPTGGLSNEQYF
TGTGCCAGCAGCCCCACAGGGGGACTGAGCAACGAGCAGTACTTC
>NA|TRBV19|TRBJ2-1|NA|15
CASSPGPWKGNEQFF
TGTGCCAGTAGTCCGGGGCCTTGGAAAGGCAATGAGCAGTTCTTC
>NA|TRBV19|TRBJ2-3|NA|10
CARGGDTQYF
TGTGCCAGAGGGGGGGATACGCAGTATTTT
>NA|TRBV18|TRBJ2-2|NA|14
CASSGVQVTGELFF
TGTGCCAGCTCGGGGGTTCAAGTAACCGGGGAGCTGTTTTTT
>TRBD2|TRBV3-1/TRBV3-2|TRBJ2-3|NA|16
CASSQGSGAPTDTQYF
TGTGCCAGCAGCCAAGGGAGCGGGGCCCCCACAGATACGCAGTATTTT
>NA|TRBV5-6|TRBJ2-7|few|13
CASSYERGSEQYF
TGTGCCAGCAGTTACGAAAGGGGGAGCGAGCAGTACTTC
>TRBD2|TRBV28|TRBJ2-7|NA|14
CASSYSGNPPRQYF
TGTGCCAGCAGCTATAGCGGGAACCCCCCGCGGCAGTACTTC
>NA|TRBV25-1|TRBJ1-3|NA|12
CASSEGGNTIYF
TGTGCCAGCAGTGAGGGAGGAAACACCATATATTTT
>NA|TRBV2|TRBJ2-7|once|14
CASSVLRDSYEQYF
TGTGCCAGCAGTGTTTTGCGGGATTCCTACGAGCAGTACTTC
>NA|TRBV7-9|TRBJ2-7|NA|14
CASSLLVSPFEQYF
TGTGCCAGCAGCTTATTGGTATCTCCCTTCGAGCAGTACTTC
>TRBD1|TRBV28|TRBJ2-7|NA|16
CASSFSPGQGSYEQYF
TGTGCCAGCAGTTTCAGCCCGGGACAGGGCTCCTACGAGCAGTACTTC
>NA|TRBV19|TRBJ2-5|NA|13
CASKSTSQETQYF
TGTGCCAGTAAATCAACTAGCCAAGAGACCCAGTACTTC
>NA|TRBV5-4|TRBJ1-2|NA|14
CASSPRRVLYGYTF
TGTGCCAGCAGCCCTAGGAGGGTGCTCTATGGCTACACCTTC
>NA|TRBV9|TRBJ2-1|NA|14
CASSVLLVGDEQFF
TGTGCCAGCAGCGTATTGTTGGTGGGAGATGAGCAGTTCTTC
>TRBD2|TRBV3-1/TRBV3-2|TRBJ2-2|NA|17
CASSPPPARGGTGELFF
TGTGCCAGCAGCCCCCCCCCAGCGCGGGGGGGCACCGGGGAGCTGTTTTTT
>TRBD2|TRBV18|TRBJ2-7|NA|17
CASSPPTSGKGAREQYF
TGTGCCAGCTCACCACCGACTAGCGGGAAAGGAGCGAGGGAGCAGTACTTC
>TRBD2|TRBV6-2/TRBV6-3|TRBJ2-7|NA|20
CASSSQATIEAGGRRREQYF
TGTGCCAGCAGTTCCCAAGCTACTATAGAAGCGGGAGGTCGTCGTCGCGAGCAGTACTTC
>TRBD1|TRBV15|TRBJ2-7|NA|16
CATSRNPRDRTYEQYF
TGTGCCACCAGCAGAAATCCCCGGGACAGAACCTACGAGCAGTACTTC
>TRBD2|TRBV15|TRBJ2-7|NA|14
CATSRVGGSYEQYF
TGTGCCACCAGCAGAGTGGGGGGGTCCTACGAGCAGTACTTC
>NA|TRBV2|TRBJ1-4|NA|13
CASFRAVGEKLFF
TGTGCCAGTTTCAGAGCGGTGGGTGAAAAACTGTTTTTT
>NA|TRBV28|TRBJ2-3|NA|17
CASRDLARMPTSDTQYF
TGTGCCAGCAGGGATTTAGCGAGGATGCCTACCTCAGATACGCAGTATTTT
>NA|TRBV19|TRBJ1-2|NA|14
CASSVGLERGGYTF
TGTGCCAGTAGTGTTGGACTCGAACGGGGTGGCTACACCTTC
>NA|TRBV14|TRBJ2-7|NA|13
CASSQVPGYEQYF
TGTGCCAGCAGCCAAGTCCCGGGTTACGAGCAGTACTTC
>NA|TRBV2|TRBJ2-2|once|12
CASSERGGELFF
TGTGCCAGCAGTGAGAGGGGCGGGGAGCTGTTTTTT
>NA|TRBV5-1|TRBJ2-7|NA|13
CASSALAAYEQYF
TGCGCCAGCAGCGCCCTAGCAGCCTACGAGCAGTACTTC